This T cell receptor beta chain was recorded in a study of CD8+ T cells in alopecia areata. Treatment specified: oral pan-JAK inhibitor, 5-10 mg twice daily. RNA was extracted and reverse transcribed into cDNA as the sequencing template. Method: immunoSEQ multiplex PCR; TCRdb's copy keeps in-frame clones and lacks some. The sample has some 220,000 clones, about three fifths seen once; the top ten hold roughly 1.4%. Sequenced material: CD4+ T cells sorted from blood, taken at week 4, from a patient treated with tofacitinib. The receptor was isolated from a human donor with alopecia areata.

The CDR3 sequence: CASSSAPGNEQFF. CDR3 bases: TGTGCCAGCAGCTCCGCCCCTGGAAATGAGCAGTTCTTC. V is TRBV5-6 and J is TRBJ2-1; D is uncertain. From germline, CDR1 is SGHDT and CDR2 YYEEEE. This CDR3 region has 13 residues. The V and J ends lost 3 bases and 7 bases respectively, with 11 bases between them.